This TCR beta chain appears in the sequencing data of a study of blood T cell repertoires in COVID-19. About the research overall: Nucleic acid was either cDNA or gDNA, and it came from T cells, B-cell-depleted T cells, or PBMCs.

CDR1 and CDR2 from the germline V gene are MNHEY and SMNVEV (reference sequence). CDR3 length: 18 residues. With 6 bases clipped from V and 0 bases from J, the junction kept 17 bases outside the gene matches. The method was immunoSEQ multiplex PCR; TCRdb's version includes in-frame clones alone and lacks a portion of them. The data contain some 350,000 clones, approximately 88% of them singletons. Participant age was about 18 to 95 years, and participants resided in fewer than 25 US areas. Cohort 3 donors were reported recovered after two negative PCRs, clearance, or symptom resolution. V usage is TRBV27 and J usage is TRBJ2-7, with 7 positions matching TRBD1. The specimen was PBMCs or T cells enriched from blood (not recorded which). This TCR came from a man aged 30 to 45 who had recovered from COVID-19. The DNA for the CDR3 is TGTGCCAGCAGCTCTCCTGGGACAGTCGGCCCCTTCTCCTACGAGCAGTACTTC. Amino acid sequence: CASSSPGTVGPFSYEQYF.